These 22 T cell receptor beta chains were all obtained from the same sample, sequenced in a study of blood T cell repertoires in COVID-19. Profiling relied on immunoSEQ multiplex PCR, and the TCRdb table lists in-frame clones only, not all of them. This sample yields 350,000 or so clones, of which around 89% are seen a single time; 1.5% to 2% belongs to the top ten. Sequenced sample: peripheral blood. Receptors were obtained from a woman in her 30s with COVID-19, enrolled during active disease.

This sequence joins TRBV7-2 and TRBJ2-2, with 7 bases aligning to TRBD1. V lost 3 bases to trimming and J lost 2 bases; unmatched junction nucleotides: 3. Germline V gives CDR1 SGHTA, CDR2 FQGNSA. The CDR3 totals 15 residues. The chain's CDR3 is CASSLDRINTGELFF. Here the CDR3 DNA reads TGTGCCAGCAGCTTGGACAGGATAAACACCGGGGAGCTGTTTTTT.

The chain combines TRBV5-1 with TRBJ2-2, with TRBD1 identical over 7 bases. CDR3 size: 16 residues. The V gene end was trimmed by 3 bases and the J gene end by 10 bases; junction bases not matched to a gene: 15. Germline-derived CDR1 and CDR2 are SGHRS and YFSETQ. CDR3 coding DNA: TGCGCCAGCAGCTCCGCCAGGGGGTGGAATAAGGAGGAGCTGTTTTTT. Amino acid sequence: CASSSARGWNKEELFF.

This chain connects TRBV19 to TRBJ2-1; 7 bases are a match to TRBD2. The CDR3 extends over 13 amino acids. Per the germline V gene, CDR1 is LNHDA and CDR2 is SQIVND (reference sequence). Germline trimming cut 1 base from V and 6 bases from J; bases unmatched to any gene: 0. This CDR3 is CASSIGGGNEQFF. The CDR3 region has the DNA TGTGCCAGTAGTATAGGGGGGGGCAATGAGCAGTTCTTC.

This clone has more than one count but fewer than ten. The same CDR3 is also encoded by other DNA sequences in this sample. The chain recombines TRBV5-1 with TRBJ1-2; D remains unclear. The length of the CDR3 is 14 residues. Trimming shortened V by 0 bases and J by 5 bases, and 11 bases separated the two germline ends. The V gene's germline CDR1 is SGHRS and CDR2 YFSETQ. The CDR3 sequence: CASSLAPTGYGYTF. The CDR3 DNA reads TGCGCCAGCAGCTTGGCGCCGACGGGATATGGCTACACCTTC.

This clone showed up just once. The V call is TRBV28, the J call TRBJ2-1; possible D gene TRBD2, 6 bases. The CDR3 totals 13 residues. Germline loops: CDR1 MDHEN, CDR2 SYDVKM. V was trimmed by 3 bases and J by 8 bases, leaving 11 bases between them. The CDR3 nucleotides read TGTGCCAGCAGTTTTGGGACTGGCTATGAGCAGTTCTTC. It specifies CASSFGTGYEQFF.

Only one count was recorded for this clone. The rearrangement links TRBV3-1 (or the pseudogene TRBV3-2) to TRBJ2-7; D is possibly TRBD1 (6 bases). The germline V and J ends were trimmed by 3 bases and 6 bases, with 18 bases remaining between them. In germline, CDR1 is LGHDT, CDR2 YNNKEL (reference sequence). The CDR3 has 15 residues. Here the CDR3 reads CASSQRGSSVREQYF. The CDR3 DNA follows: TGTGCCAGCAGCCAGAGGGGGTCCTCTGTGCGCGAGCAGTACTTC.

V and J are TRBV20-1 and TRBJ2-3; 10 positions match TRBD2. Losses at the gene ends were 3 bases for V and 5 bases for J; bases not matched to a gene: 8. This CDR3 is built from 15 residues. The germline gives CDR1 DFQATT, CDR2 SNEGSKA (reference sequence). The CDR3 loop is CSASYSGGARDTQYF. The CDR3, as DNA: TGCAGTGCTAGTTACAGCGGGGGGGCAAGAGATACGCAGTATTTT.

The chain links TRBV5-1 to TRBJ1-4, with TRBD1 as a possible D gene (5 bases). Trimming removed 0 bases from V and 8 bases from J, with 11 bases in between. This CDR3 has 14 amino acids. Germline CDR1 and CDR2: SGHRS and YFSETQ. Here the CDR3 reads CASSLVGAGEKLFF. In DNA form, the CDR3 reads TGCGCCAGCAGCTTGGTTGGGGCAGGGGAAAAACTGTTTTTT.

The chain recombines TRBV5-4 with TRBJ2-1; TRBD2 aligns across 16 bases. CDR3 length equals 17 residues. The J segment lost 2 bases and the V segment lost 4 bases, leaving 3 bases of the junction unmatched. CDR1 and CDR2 (germline): SGHNT, YYREEE (reference sequence). The CDR3 sequence is CASSLGTSGGAYNEQFF. Here the CDR3 DNA reads TGTGCCAGCAGCCTTGGGACTAGCGGGGGGGCCTACAATGAGCAGTTCTTC. The whole variable domain, filled in from reference TRBV5-4 and TRBJ2-1, reads ETGVTQSPTHLIKTRGQQVTLRCSSQSGHNTVSWYQQALGQGPQFIFQYYREEENGRGNFPPRFSGLQFPNYSSELNVNALELDDSALYLCASSLGTSGGAYNEQFFGPGTRLTVL.

J is TRBJ1-6 and V is TRBV3-1 (or the pseudogene TRBV3-2); no reliable D call. V was shortened by 4 bases and J by 7 bases, with 8 bases between the two germline ends. Germline V gene sequence: CDR1 LGHDT, CDR2 YNNKEL (reference sequence). CDR3 length equals 13 residues. The CDR3 protein is CASSPVSNSPLHF. CDR3 sequence (DNA): TGTGCCAGCAGCCCCGTAAGCAATTCACCCCTCCACTTT.

This clone occurred a few times. The CDR3 DNA sequence: TGCAGCGTTGAAGATCAGCAAGGGGGAGTTTCTGGAAACACCATATATTTT. Translated, it gives CSVEDQQGGVSGNTIYF. The chain combines TRBV29-1 with TRBJ1-3; TRBD1 might be the D (6 bases). V lost 0 bases and J 1 base, leaving 16 bases between the germline ends. The germline V gene encodes CDR1 SQVTM and CDR2 ANQGSEA. The CDR3 is 17 amino acids.

J is TRBJ1-2 and V is TRBV7-2; 8 bases map to TRBD1. This CDR3 is 15 amino acids long. With 8 bases clipped from V and 6 bases from J, the junction kept 14 bases outside the gene matches. Germline V gene data show CDR1 as SGHTA and CDR2 as FQGNSA. CDR3 amino acids: CASGPYLQGDDGYTF. For the CDR3, the DNA is TGTGCCAGCGGGCCCTATCTACAGGGGGATGATGGCTACACCTTC.

V gene TRBV19 combines with J gene TRBJ2-2, with TRBD1 identical over 7 bases. The CDR3 length is 15 residues. Germline trimming cut 5 bases from V and 3 bases from J; bases unmatched to any gene: 6. Germline CDR1 LNHDA, CDR2 SQIVND (reference sequence). The CDR3 DNA sequence: TGTGCCAGTAGTGACGGGACAGACTACACCGGGGAGCTGTTTTTT. It yields the protein CASSDGTDYTGELFF.

V and J are TRBV5-6 and TRBJ2-7, with 10 bases fitting TRBD1. V was pared by 1 base and J by 6 bases, with 4 bases of the junction left unmatched. The CDR3 is 14 residues long. Germline V gene data show CDR1 as SGHDT and CDR2 as YYEEEE. CDR3 amino acids: CASSLRQGAREQYV. In DNA form, the CDR3 reads TGTGCCAGCAGCTTGAGACAGGGGGCACGCGAGCAGTACGTC.

This chain uses TRBV7-2 with TRBJ2-7, with TRBD1 matching 11 bases. This CDR3 has 13 residues. Trimming at V came to 3 bases and at J to 6 bases, leaving 1 base not matched to a gene. Germline-derived CDR1 and CDR2 are SGHTA and FQGNSA. The DNA of the CDR3 is TGTGCCAGCAGCTTCGGGACAGGGGGCGAGCAGTACGTC. Translating gives CASSFGTGGEQYV.

This chain uses TRBV14 with TRBJ1-2; 7 nucleotides match TRBD1. This CDR3 region has 13 residues. Germline V gene data show CDR1 as SGHDN and CDR2 as FVKESK. V was clipped by 3 bases and J by 4 bases; unmatched bases: 2. The CDR3 spells CASSQGQTYGYTF. DNA of the CDR3: TGTGCCAGCAGCCAGGGACAGACCTATGGCTACACCTTC.

This clone came up once. This chain links TRBV6-5 with TRBJ2-2; no clear D. The CDR3 contains 13 residues. Between the trimmed V and J ends, which lost 1 base and 4 bases, there was a span of 4 bases. Germline V gene data show CDR1 as MNHEY and CDR2 as SVGAGI. The DNA for the CDR3 is TGTGCCAGCAGTTACTTCAGCACCGGGGAGCTGTTTTTT. Protein sequence: CASSYFSTGELFF.

The chain links TRBV19 to TRBJ1-6, with D possibly TRBD1 on 5 matching bases. The CDR3 covers 15 residues. Germline lookup yields CDR1 LNHDA and CDR2 SQIVND (reference sequence). The V end lost 2 bases, the J end lost 7 bases, and 12 bases lay between the germline ends. The CDR3 loop is CASSIKGIGNSPLHF. The DNA of the CDR3 is TGTGCCAGTAGTATAAAGGGGATAGGAAATTCACCCCTCCACTTT. Filled out from reference TRBV19 and TRBJ1-6, the complete variable domain reads DGGITQSPKYLFRKEGQNVTLSCEQNLNHDAMYWYRQDPGQGLRLIYYSQIVNDFQKGDIAEGYSVSREKKESFPLTVTSAQKNPTAFYLCASSIKGIGNSPLHFGNGTRLTVT.

This clone was observed a single time. CDR3 nucleotide sequence: TGCAGCGTCCTGGGACAGGGGAGGAGTGAGACCCAGTACTTC. As protein: CSVLGQGRSETQYF. The chain couples TRBV29-1 to TRBJ2-5, with TRBD1 identical over 10 bases. The germline CDR1 and CDR2 sequences are SQVTM and ANQGSEA. The CDR3 contains 14 residues. V trimming: 6 bases; J trimming: 5 bases; junction bases outside the gene matches: 9. Filled out from reference TRBV29-1 and TRBJ2-5, the complete variable domain reads SAVISQKPSRDICQRGTSLTIQCQVDSQVTMMFWYRQQPGQSLTLIATANQGSEATYESGFVIDKFPISRPNLTFSTLTVSNMSPEDSSIYLCSVLGQGRSETQYFGPGTRLLVL.

The chain is built from TRBV5-4 and TRBJ2-3; tentatively, D is TRBD1 (5 bases). The CDR3 loop spans 15 amino acids. In germline, CDR1 is SGHNT, CDR2 YYREEE (reference sequence). V lost 6 bases and J lost 4, with 18 bases in between. As DNA, the CDR3 is TGTGCCAGCACGGAGCAGGGTAGGGGCCCAGATACGCAGTATTTT. Translating gives CASTEQGRGPDTQYF. Combining the CDR3 with reference TRBV5-4 and TRBJ2-3 gives the whole variable domain ETGVTQSPTHLIKTRGQQVTLRCSSQSGHNTVSWYQQALGQGPQFIFQYYREEENGRGNFPPRFSGLQFPNYSSELNVNALELDDSALYLCASTEQGRGPDTQYFGPGTRLTVL.

The chain uses TRBV7-9 and TRBJ1-2, with a possible D match to TRBD1 (5 bases). V was cut by 5 bases and J by 3 bases, with 19 bases left in between. There are 16 residues in the CDR3. The germline gives CDR1 SEHNR, CDR2 FQNEAQ (reference sequence). The CDR3 loop reads CASSPTGGAAYYGYTF. The CDR3 coding sequence is TGTGCCAGCAGCCCGACGGGGGGAGCAGCCTACTATGGCTACACCTTC.

V and J are TRBV20-1 and TRBJ2-1; perhaps TRBD2 as D (5 bases). With 3 bases removed from V and 7 bases from J, the gap between germline ends came to 13 bases. Germline CDR1 reads DFQATT; CDR2 reads SNEGSKA (reference sequence). The CDR3 has 13 residues. In DNA form, the CDR3 reads TGCAGTGCTAGTGAGGGTCTGAGGAATGAGCAGTTCTTC. Amino acid sequence: CSASEGLRNEQFF.